A selection of T cell receptor beta chains follows, all from one sample in a study of cytomegalovirus exposure and HLA in healthy donors. Clones were sequenced by immunoSEQ multiplex PCR, and TCRdb holds only the in-frame ones, with some missing. This repertoire includes about 150,000 clones. Sequenced input: PBMCs. The source is a woman aged 45-65 years in good health and CMV-seronegative. The CDR3 runs from the conserved cysteine through the conserved F or W. D genes are given only for firm matches.

j_gene: TRBJ2-2
v_gene: TRBV18
d_gene: TRBD1
CDR3nt: TGTGCCAGCACCGAACGACAGGGGAGCACCGGGGAGCTGTTTTTT
CDR3aa: CASTERQGSTGELFF

j_gene: TRBJ1-6
v_gene: TRBV6-1
d_gene: .
CDR3nt: TGTGCCAGCAGATCAAATAATTCACCCCTCCACTTT
CDR3aa: CASRSNNSPLHF

j_gene: TRBJ2-7
v_gene: TRBV19
d_gene: TRBD1
CDR3nt: TGTGCCAGTAGTATTGGCAGGGGGCTTTACGAGCAGTACTTC
CDR3aa: CASSIGRGLYEQYF

j_gene: TRBJ1-1
v_gene: TRBV9
d_gene: TRBD1
CDR3nt: TGTGCCAGCAGCACCCGACAGGGCTGGGACGGGGTAGCTGAAGCTTTCTTT
CDR3aa: CASSTRQGWDGVAEAFF

j_gene: TRBJ2-1
v_gene: TRBV6-1
d_gene: TRBD1
CDR3nt: TGTGCCAGCAGTGTCCAGGGGGACAACAATGAGCAGTTCTTC
CDR3aa: CASSVQGDNNEQFF

j_gene: TRBJ2-5
v_gene: TRBV5-6
d_gene: .
CDR3nt: TGTGCCAGCAGCTTGGCACAGGCGGGGTACCAAGAGACCCAGTACTTC
CDR3aa: CASSLAQAGYQETQYF

j_gene: TRBJ1-5
v_gene: TRBV30
d_gene: .
CDR3nt: TGTGCCTGGAGTGGGGGAGTCGGGAATCAGCCCCAGCATTTT
CDR3aa: CAWSGGVGNQPQHF

j_gene: TRBJ2-7
v_gene: TRBV5-6
d_gene: .
CDR3nt: TGTGCCAGCAGCCCGGGAGCGGGCGAGCAGTACTTC
CDR3aa: CASSPGAGEQYF

j_gene: TRBJ1-2
v_gene: TRBV7-8
d_gene: .
CDR3nt: TGTGCCAGCAGCCCGGACAAGAACTATGGCTACACCTTC
CDR3aa: CASSPDKNYGYTF

j_gene: TRBJ2-7
v_gene: TRBV19
d_gene: .
CDR3nt: TGTGCCAGTAGTCCCAGGGACATTACCTACGAGCAGTACTTC
CDR3aa: CASSPRDITYEQYF

j_gene: TRBJ1-1
v_gene: TRBV6-1
d_gene: .
CDR3nt: TGTGCCAGCAGTGTACAGGGAAACACTGAAGCTTTCTTT
CDR3aa: CASSVQGNTEAFF

j_gene: TRBJ2-3
v_gene: TRBV5-1
d_gene: TRBD2
CDR3nt: TGCGCCAGCAGCGACTCGACTAGCGGCACAGATACGCAGTATTTT
CDR3aa: CASSDSTSGTDTQYF

j_gene: TRBJ2-7
v_gene: TRBV5-4
d_gene: .
CDR3nt: TGTGCCAGCAGCCCGGGACTCTCTTCCTACGAGCAGTACTTC
CDR3aa: CASSPGLSSYEQYF

j_gene: TRBJ2-7
v_gene: TRBV9
d_gene: TRBD2
CDR3nt: TGTGCCAGCAGCGTTAGCGGGAGCTTCCACGAGCAGTACTTC
CDR3aa: CASSVSGSFHEQYF

j_gene: TRBJ1-2
v_gene: TRBV29-1
d_gene: TRBD1
CDR3nt: TGCAGCGTTTTAGGACAGGGGGCTCGGGGCTACACCTTC
CDR3aa: CSVLGQGARGYTF

j_gene: TRBJ2-1
v_gene: TRBV5-6
d_gene: TRBD1
CDR3nt: TGTGCCAGCAGCTTGGCATATAGGGGGCGCGTCTGGGAGCAGTTCTTC
CDR3aa: CASSLAYRGRVWEQFF

j_gene: TRBJ1-2
v_gene: TRBV28
d_gene: .
CDR3nt: TGTGCCAGCAGTGGCGGAAAACGGGATGGCTACACCTTC
CDR3aa: CASSGGKRDGYTF

j_gene: TRBJ1-1
v_gene: TRBV19
d_gene: .
CDR3nt: TGTGCCAGTACCCTGGCTACTGAAGCTTTCTTT
CDR3aa: CASTLATEAFF

j_gene: TRBJ1-1
v_gene: TRBV5-4
d_gene: .
CDR3nt: TGTGCCAGCAGCTTGGGGCGGGCGAACACTGAAGCTTTCTTT
CDR3aa: CASSLGRANTEAFF

j_gene: TRBJ2-1
v_gene: TRBV7-9
d_gene: TRBD1
CDR3nt: TGTGCCAGCAGCTTCTGGGACAGGGCCTACAATGAGCAGTTCTTC
CDR3aa: CASSFWDRAYNEQFF

j_gene: TRBJ2-7
v_gene: TRBV28
d_gene: TRBD2
CDR3nt: TGTGCCAGCAGCCCACTAGCGGGGGTCCAGTACTTC
CDR3aa: CASSPLAGVQYF

j_gene: TRBJ1-1
v_gene: TRBV9
d_gene: TRBD1
CDR3nt: TGTGCCAGCAGCGCGGAGGGACAGGTAACCATGAACACTGAAGCTTTCTTT
CDR3aa: CASSAEGQVTMNTEAFF

j_gene: TRBJ2-1
v_gene: TRBV19
d_gene: .
CDR3nt: TGTGCCAGTACCAATACGGGGGACAGAAACAATGAGCAGTTCTTC
CDR3aa: CASTNTGDRNNEQFF